A selection of T cell receptor beta chains follows, all from one sample in a study of OX40 agonist ivuxolimab in advanced cancers. Assay: immunoSEQ multiplex PCR; the TCRdb copy retains only in-frame clones and omits some. Here the sample spans under 70,000 clones, roughly 85% being singletons. Here the sequenced sample was CD4+ or CD8+ T cells sorted from blood, taken in a trial of the OX40 agonist ivuxolimab. The receptors derive from an adult with an advanced solid tumor such as melanoma, head and neck, liver or kidney cancer. CDR3s include the opening cysteine and the closing phenylalanine or tryptophan. Fields, in order: D gene, V gene, CDR3 length, clone size, J gene, CDR3 protein, CDR3 DNA. The D gene is left open where the match is weak. The size of a clone is reported for some rows only, either as once, few or many, or as a class for expanded clones.

d_gene: .; v_gene: TRBV6-1; len: 9; abundance: .; j_gene: TRBJ2-5; CDR3aa: CASGETQYF; CDR3nt: TGTGCCAGCGGGGAGACCCAGTACTTC
d_gene: TRBD1; v_gene: TRBV6-6; len: 14; abundance: .; j_gene: TRBJ2-5; CDR3aa: CASRADRARETQYF; CDR3nt: TGTGCCAGCAGAGCCGACAGGGCGAGGGAGACCCAGTACTTC
d_gene: .; v_gene: TRBV7-2; len: 14; abundance: .; j_gene: TRBJ2-1; CDR3aa: CASSTIARVNEQFF; CDR3nt: TGTGCCAGCAGCACAATCGCCAGGGTGAATGAGCAGTTCTTC
d_gene: TRBD1; v_gene: TRBV25-1; len: 13; abundance: .; j_gene: TRBJ1-5; CDR3aa: CASRGLPNQPQHF; CDR3nt: TGTGCCAGTAGGGGGCTCCCCAATCAGCCCCAGCATTTT
d_gene: TRBD1; v_gene: TRBV5-1; len: 14; abundance: .; j_gene: TRBJ2-5; CDR3aa: CASSAIRGRETQYF; CDR3nt: TGCGCCAGCAGCGCGATCAGGGGGCGGGAGACCCAGTACTTC
d_gene: .; v_gene: TRBV5-1; len: 15; abundance: .; j_gene: TRBJ1-5; CDR3aa: CASSLDEGGNQPQHF; CDR3nt: TGCGCCAGCAGCTTGGATGAGGGGGGCAATCAGCCCCAGCATTTT
d_gene: .; v_gene: TRBV19; len: 13; abundance: .; j_gene: TRBJ1-1; CDR3aa: CATKGQADTEAFF; CDR3nt: TGTGCCACCAAAGGTCAGGCGGACACTGAAGCTTTCTTT
d_gene: TRBD2; v_gene: TRBV6-1; len: 14; abundance: .; j_gene: TRBJ2-3; CDR3aa: CASILAGVGDTQYF; CDR3nt: TGTGCCAGCATCCTAGCGGGGGTGGGAGATACGCAGTATTTT
d_gene: TRBD2; v_gene: TRBV18; len: 16; abundance: .; j_gene: TRBJ2-1; CDR3aa: CASSPPRLAGGGEQFF; CDR3nt: TGTGCCAGCTCACCACCGAGGCTAGCGGGGGGAGGTGAGCAGTTCTTC
d_gene: .; v_gene: TRBV19; len: 16; abundance: once; j_gene: TRBJ1-5; CDR3aa: CASSLWVGSYNQPQHF; CDR3nt: TGTGCCAGTAGTCTCTGGGTGGGCAGCTACAATCAGCCCCAGCATTTT
d_gene: .; v_gene: TRBV7-7; len: 15; abundance: .; j_gene: TRBJ2-5; CDR3aa: CASSLAPGARGTQYF; CDR3nt: TGTGCTAGCAGCTTGGCCCCGGGGGCTAGGGGGACCCAGTACTTC
d_gene: .; v_gene: TRBV9; len: 20; abundance: .; j_gene: TRBJ1-4; CDR3aa: CASSPRLDPGPRMGDEKLFF; CDR3nt: TGTGCCAGCAGCCCTAGGTTGGATCCGGGCCCCCGGATGGGCGATGAAAAACTGTTTTTT
d_gene: .; v_gene: TRBV12-5; len: 13; abundance: .; j_gene: TRBJ2-2; CDR3aa: CASGVFTSGELFF; CDR3nt: TGTGCTAGTGGTGTGTTTACATCCGGGGAGCTGTTTTTT
d_gene: TRBD1; v_gene: TRBV6-5; len: 15; abundance: .; j_gene: TRBJ1-1; CDR3aa: CASSYGTGKLTEAFF; CDR3nt: TGTGCCAGCAGTTATGGGACAGGTAAACTCACTGAAGCTTTCTTT
d_gene: .; v_gene: TRBV15; len: 12; abundance: .; j_gene: TRBJ1-5; CDR3aa: CATSSWGQPQHF; CDR3nt: TGTGCCACCAGCAGCTGGGGTCAGCCCCAGCATTTT
d_gene: .; v_gene: TRBV10-3; len: 13; abundance: .; j_gene: TRBJ1-1; CDR3aa: CAISGRENTEAFF; CDR3nt: TGTGCCATTTCCGGACGGGAGAACACTGAAGCTTTCTTT
d_gene: .; v_gene: TRBV9; len: 13; abundance: once; j_gene: TRBJ1-1; CDR3aa: CASSVEMNTEAFF; CDR3nt: TGTGCCAGCAGCGTAGAAATGAACACTGAAGCTTTCTTT
d_gene: .; v_gene: TRBV6-1; len: 15; abundance: .; j_gene: TRBJ2-1; CDR3aa: CASSETRSAYNEQFF; CDR3nt: TGTGCCAGCAGTGAAACCAGGTCTGCCTACAATGAGCAGTTCTTC
d_gene: .; v_gene: TRBV19; len: 16; abundance: .; j_gene: TRBJ1-2; CDR3aa: CASSSSANRKTYGYTF; CDR3nt: TGTGCCAGTAGTAGTAGTGCAAATCGAAAGACCTATGGCTACACCTTC
d_gene: .; v_gene: TRBV10-3; len: 12; abundance: .; j_gene: TRBJ1-3; CDR3aa: CAISGRGNTIYF; CDR3nt: TGTGCCATCAGTGGACGTGGAAACACCATATATTTT
d_gene: .; v_gene: TRBV6-5; len: 14; abundance: few; j_gene: TRBJ2-7; CDR3aa: CASSYSRSSYEQYF; CDR3nt: TGTGCCAGCAGTTACTCCAGGAGCTCCTACGAGCAGTACTTC
d_gene: .; v_gene: TRBV7-8; len: 15; abundance: .; j_gene: TRBJ1-2; CDR3aa: CASSSHATGNYGYTF; CDR3nt: TGTGCCAGCAGCTCCCACGCTACGGGCAACTATGGCTACACCTTC
d_gene: .; v_gene: TRBV28; len: 14; abundance: .; j_gene: TRBJ1-1; CDR3aa: CASSLQQENTEAFF; CDR3nt: TGTGCCAGCAGTTTACAACAGGAGAACACTGAAGCTTTCTTT
d_gene: TRBD1; v_gene: TRBV28; len: 15; abundance: .; j_gene: TRBJ1-5; CDR3aa: CASSTTGGYNQPQHF; CDR3nt: TGTGCCAGCAGTACGACAGGGGGTTACAATCAGCCCCAGCATTTT
d_gene: .; v_gene: TRBV6-1; len: 15; abundance: .; j_gene: TRBJ2-4; CDR3aa: CASSDSVWAKNIQYF; CDR3nt: TGTGCCAGCAGTGACAGCGTTTGGGCCAAAAACATTCAGTACTTC
d_gene: TRBD1; v_gene: TRBV6-1; len: 13; abundance: .; j_gene: TRBJ1-1; CDR3aa: CASRVTGITEAFF; CDR3nt: TGTGCCAGCAGGGTGACAGGGATCACTGAAGCTTTCTTT
d_gene: TRBD2; v_gene: TRBV4-3; len: 19; abundance: .; j_gene: TRBJ2-5; CDR3aa: CASSQGRLAGVRRGETQYF; CDR3nt: TGCGCCAGCAGCCAAGGAAGACTAGCGGGGGTCCGAAGGGGAGAGACCCAGTACTTC
d_gene: .; v_gene: TRBV5-1; len: 14; abundance: .; j_gene: TRBJ2-7; CDR3aa: CASTRTGGTYEQYF; CDR3nt: TGCGCCAGCACCCGGACCGGGGGTACCTACGAGCAGTACTTC
d_gene: .; v_gene: TRBV29-1; len: 14; abundance: .; j_gene: TRBJ1-5; CDR3aa: CSVNPGPCNQPQHF; CDR3nt: TGCAGCGTAAACCCGGGCCCTTGTAATCAGCCCCAGCATTTT
d_gene: .; v_gene: TRBV6-1; len: 14; abundance: .; j_gene: TRBJ1-1; CDR3aa: CASRSGDMNTEAFF; CDR3nt: TGTGCCAGCAGGTCCGGGGACATGAACACTGAAGCTTTCTTT
d_gene: .; v_gene: TRBV6-1; len: 13; abundance: once; j_gene: TRBJ2-6; CDR3aa: CASSPVGANVLTF; CDR3nt: TGTGCCAGCAGTCCAGTCGGGGCCAACGTCCTGACTTTC
d_gene: TRBD2; v_gene: TRBV18; len: 16; abundance: .; j_gene: TRBJ2-5; CDR3aa: CASSFRTSGDEETQYF; CDR3nt: TGTGCCAGCTCATTTCGGACTAGCGGGGATGAAGAGACCCAGTACTTC
d_gene: .; v_gene: TRBV6-1; len: 15; abundance: .; j_gene: TRBJ1-6; CDR3aa: CATTQTTRGSSPLHF; CDR3nt: TGTGCCACTACCCAGACGACCCGGGGGAGTTCACCCCTCCACTTT
d_gene: .; v_gene: TRBV25-1; len: 15; abundance: few; j_gene: TRBJ2-3; CDR3aa: CASSHTRGSTDTQYF; CDR3nt: TGTGCCAGCAGCCACACCCGGGGGTCCACAGATACGCAGTATTTT
d_gene: .; v_gene: TRBV7-9; len: 14; abundance: .; j_gene: TRBJ1-1; CDR3aa: CASSLGTPNTEAFF; CDR3nt: TGTGCCAGCAGCCTAGGGACACCCAACACTGAAGCTTTCTTT
d_gene: TRBD1; v_gene: TRBV4-3; len: 17; abundance: .; j_gene: TRBJ2-3; CDR3aa: CASSQEKGQGATDTQYF; CDR3nt: TGCGCCAGCAGCCAAGAAAAGGGACAGGGGGCAACAGATACGCAGTATTTT
d_gene: .; v_gene: TRBV7-3; len: 14; abundance: .; j_gene: TRBJ2-2; CDR3aa: CASSRVQGTGELFF; CDR3nt: TGTGCCAGCAGCAGGGTCCAGGGGACCGGGGAGCTGTTTTTT
d_gene: TRBD1; v_gene: TRBV15; len: 13; abundance: .; j_gene: TRBJ2-5; CDR3aa: CATSRGQRETQYF; CDR3nt: TGTGCCACCAGCAGGGGACAGAGGGAGACCCAGTACTTC
d_gene: .; v_gene: TRBV5-5; len: 13; abundance: .; j_gene: TRBJ1-1; CDR3aa: CASSPGAYTEAFF; CDR3nt: TGTGCCAGCAGCCCTGGAGCTTACACTGAAGCTTTCTTT
d_gene: .; v_gene: TRBV7-2; len: 14; abundance: .; j_gene: TRBJ1-2; CDR3aa: CASSLEVGTVGYTF; CDR3nt: TGTGCCAGCAGCTTAGAAGTAGGAACGGTTGGCTACACCTTC
d_gene: .; v_gene: TRBV11-2; len: 14; abundance: many; j_gene: TRBJ2-7; CDR3aa: CASSLEAGTYEQYF; CDR3nt: TGTGCCAGCAGCTTAGAGGCAGGAACCTACGAGCAGTACTTC
d_gene: .; v_gene: TRBV18; len: 14; abundance: .; j_gene: TRBJ1-2; CDR3aa: CASSPQEGLYGYTF; CDR3nt: TGTGCCAGCTCACCACAGGAGGGCCTCTATGGCTACACCTTC